Reported below is one TCR beta chain. The antigen this receptor binds is unknown. No clone much larger than this one lies a single base away; base qualities are absent. These data come from a study of T cells and Merkel cell carcinoma outcomes (dated by TCRdb to the early 2020s). Some background on the complete study: The tumor T-cell repertoire, together with T-cell density, was examined as a predictor of clinical outcome in patients with Merkel cell carcinoma.

Taken from cysteine to phenylalanine, the CDR3 has 10 residues. Kept here is only the CDR3 DNA, which spans 30 bases and is read in frame from base 1. V is pared back by 6 bases and J by 5 bases, with 4 bases lying between the germline termini. The germline V gene yields KGHSH for CDR1 and LQKENI for CDR2. The samples were obtained from people who had Merkel cell carcinoma. Library generation was performed with the immunoSEQ multiplex PCR assay. The immuneACCESS repertoire file appears here via TCRdb, limited to in-frame rearrangements. These files lack a portion of the clones; in checked studies, under half of the deficit traces to unresolved V genes, and the cause of the others is not known. The sample table contains about 1,900 clones; only one count was recorded for roughly nine tenths of them. Of the sample, approximately 5% falls within the top ten clones. The paper as a whole reports these results and caveats: The combination of T-cell repertoire features and T-cell density was reported to predict clinical outcomes in patients with Merkel cell carcinoma.

The material sequenced was tumor tissue from Merkel cell carcinoma. This TCR derives from a human donor with Merkel cell carcinoma. The rearrangement joined TRBV18 to TRBJ2-5, with no confidently assigned D gene. DNA sequence: TGTGCCAGCTCGGGGGAGACCCAGTACTTC. This translates into CASSGETQYF.